What follows describes a single T cell receptor beta chain. It lacks a known antigen. Per-nucleotide qualities are absent, and no much larger clonotype sits a single base away. Reading the label with the study, this specimen's time point is: baseline before first vaccination. Vaccinee samples came from UK trials COV001 and COV002, including a single-blind randomized controlled phase 2/3 trial of AZD1222 (ChAdOx1 nCoV-19) in healthy adults. Trial participant PBMC samples were collected at day 0 and day 28 after the second dose for TCRbeta chain sequencing. CDR1 LNHDA and CDR2 SQIVND were looked up in the germline V gene (reference sequence). The CDR3 runs 11 residues from the cysteine to the phenylalanine. Only the CDR3 portion is preserved as DNA: 33 bases, with reading frame beginning at the first base. V is cut by 3 bases and J by 8 bases, and the space between the germline ends is 7 bases. This record comes from a study of T cell responses to AZD1222 COVID-19 vaccine (dated by TCRdb to about 2021). In the study overall: AZD1222 recipients with second doses at about 4 weeks or about 12 weeks were pooled, because spike-specific TCR depth and breadth did not differ between schedules. A total of around 240 trial participants underwent TCR sequencing, of whom roughly 210 had received two doses of AZD1222 and about 25 had received two doses of the MenACWY control vaccine. Trial participants were enrolled by age into 18-55, 56-69 and 70-plus year subgroups, with approximately 150, 28 and 58 TCR-sequenced participants respectively.

Here is what the overall study found, with its caveats: Most participants were white British and females outnumbered males, and the authors suggested that clonal diversity may have been underestimated. Because no day 14 peak-response samples were available, repertoires were characterized only after the peak T cell response. Conclusions about previously exposed vaccinees were limited because only a handful of AZD1222 recipients were SARS-CoV-2 seropositive at baseline. In the small 56-69-year group, the increase in depth fell short of significance, most likely because of low power. Epitopes outside the regions mutated in the B.1.351 and B.1.1.7 variants were reportedly recognized by nearly half of the unique spike-specific TCRs. A significant rise in spike-specific TCR breadth and depth was observed after two AZD1222 doses relative to day 0 and relative to MenACWY recipients. Vaccine-associated CD4 TCRs spanned the whole spike protein, with dominant responses in regions 160-218 and 743-854.

The CDR3 regions of human TCRbeta chains were analyzed by immunosequencing. Under the source paper's analysis protocol: TCRs in the repertoires were compared against a reference library of SARS-CoV-2-specific TCRs that had been generated with the MIRA antigen-specificity platform. Breadth was defined as the fraction of unique TCRs that were SARS-CoV-2-associated, and depth was defined as the fraction of total T cells that were SARS-CoV-2-associated. Using the MIRA data, each spike-specific TCR was assigned both to the spike region to which the TCR was reactive and to a CD4 or CD8 class. Log10-transformed breadth and depth values were compared by one-way ANOVA with Sidak's multiple comparisons tests. In its TCRdb copy, this immuneACCESS table keeps in-frame sequences only and misses some clones. Where compared with another copy, unresolved V genes explain less than half of these, and the others have no known cause. V and J calls plus clone size are reproduced from that table; the DNA served to infer D and trimming. The sample has about 87,000 clones on record, more than 75% of them singletons. In total, the top ten clones hold 2.8% of the sample.

This clonotype was obtained from an adult in good health. The rearrangement joined TRBV19 to TRBJ1-2; no D gene can be assigned with confidence. The sequencing used peripheral blood, collected on day 0 of AZD1222 vaccination. In nucleotide form, the sequence is TGTGCCAGTAGTATCCTGGGCGGCTACACCTTC. It codes for CASSILGGYTF.